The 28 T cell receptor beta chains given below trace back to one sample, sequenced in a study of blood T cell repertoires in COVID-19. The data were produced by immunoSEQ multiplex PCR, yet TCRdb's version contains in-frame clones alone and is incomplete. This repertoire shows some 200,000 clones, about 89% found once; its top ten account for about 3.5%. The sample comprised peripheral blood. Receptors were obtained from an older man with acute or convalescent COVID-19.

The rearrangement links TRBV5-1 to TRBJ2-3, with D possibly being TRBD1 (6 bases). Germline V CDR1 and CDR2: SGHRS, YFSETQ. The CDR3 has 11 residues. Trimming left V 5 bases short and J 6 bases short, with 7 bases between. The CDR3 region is CASRGADTQYF. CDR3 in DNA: TGCGCCAGCAGGGGGGCCGATACGCAGTATTTT.

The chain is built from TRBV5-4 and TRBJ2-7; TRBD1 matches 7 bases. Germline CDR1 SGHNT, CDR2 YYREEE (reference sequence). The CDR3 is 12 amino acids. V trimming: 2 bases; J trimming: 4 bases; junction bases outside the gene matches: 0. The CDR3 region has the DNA TGTGCCAGCAGCTTCAGGGGGTACGAGCAGTACTTC. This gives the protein CASSFRGYEQYF.

CDR3 DNA: TGCGCCAGCAGCTTGGTAGCGGGGGGTTCCTACCAAGAGACCCAGTACTTC. This sequence encodes CASSLVAGGSYQETQYF. The chain links TRBV5-1 to TRBJ2-5; 10 positions match TRBD2. The V gene end was trimmed by 0 bases and the J gene end by 0 bases; junction bases not matched to a gene: 5. Germline V gene sequence: CDR1 SGHRS, CDR2 YFSETQ. This CDR3 has 17 residues.

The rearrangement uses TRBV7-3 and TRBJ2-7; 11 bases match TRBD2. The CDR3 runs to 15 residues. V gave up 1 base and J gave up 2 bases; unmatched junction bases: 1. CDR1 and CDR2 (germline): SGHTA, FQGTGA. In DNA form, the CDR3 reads TGTGCCAGCAGCTTAATAGCGGGGGGGACCTACGAGCAGTACTTC. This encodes CASSLIAGGTYEQYF.

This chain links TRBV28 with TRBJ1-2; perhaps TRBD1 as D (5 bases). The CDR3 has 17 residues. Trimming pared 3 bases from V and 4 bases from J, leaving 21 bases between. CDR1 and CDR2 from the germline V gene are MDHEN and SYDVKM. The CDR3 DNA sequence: TGTGCCAGCAGTTTTAATAGGGTTGACGGGGGGGGCTATGGCTACACCTTC. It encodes CASSFNRVDGGGYGYTF.

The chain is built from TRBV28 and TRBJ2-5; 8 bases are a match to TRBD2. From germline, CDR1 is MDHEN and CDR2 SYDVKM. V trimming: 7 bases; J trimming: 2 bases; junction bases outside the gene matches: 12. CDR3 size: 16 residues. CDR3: CASNFGVGGGQETQYF. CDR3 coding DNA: TGTGCCAGCAATTTTGGCGTGGGCGGGGGGCAAGAGACCCAGTACTTC.

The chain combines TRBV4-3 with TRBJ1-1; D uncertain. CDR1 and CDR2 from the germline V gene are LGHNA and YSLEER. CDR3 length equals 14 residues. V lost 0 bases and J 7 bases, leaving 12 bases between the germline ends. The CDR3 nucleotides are TGCGCCAGCAGCCAAGATGGCCTAGGTGGTGAAGCTTTCTTT. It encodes CASSQDGLGGEAFF.

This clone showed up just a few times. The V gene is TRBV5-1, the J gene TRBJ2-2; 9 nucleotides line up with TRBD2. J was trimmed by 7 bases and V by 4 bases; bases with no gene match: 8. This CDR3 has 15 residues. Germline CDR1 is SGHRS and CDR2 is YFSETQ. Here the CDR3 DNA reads TGCGCCAGCAGCACATCGGCGGGAGGGGTCGGGGAGCTGTTTTTT. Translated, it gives CASSTSAGGVGELFF.

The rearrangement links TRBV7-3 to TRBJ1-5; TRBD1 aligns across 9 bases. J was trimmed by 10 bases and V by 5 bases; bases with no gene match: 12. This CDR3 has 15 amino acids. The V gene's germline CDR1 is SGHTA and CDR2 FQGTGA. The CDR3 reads CASSIGQGPWEPQHF. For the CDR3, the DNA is TGTGCCAGCAGCATCGGACAGGGGCCTTGGGAACCCCAGCATTTT.

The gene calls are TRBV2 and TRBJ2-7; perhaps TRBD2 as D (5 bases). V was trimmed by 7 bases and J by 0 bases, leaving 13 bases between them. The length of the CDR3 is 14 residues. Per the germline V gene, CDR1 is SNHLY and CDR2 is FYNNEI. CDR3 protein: CASIPGLYSYEQYF. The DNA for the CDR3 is TGTGCCAGCATCCCCGGACTTTACTCCTACGAGCAGTACTTC.

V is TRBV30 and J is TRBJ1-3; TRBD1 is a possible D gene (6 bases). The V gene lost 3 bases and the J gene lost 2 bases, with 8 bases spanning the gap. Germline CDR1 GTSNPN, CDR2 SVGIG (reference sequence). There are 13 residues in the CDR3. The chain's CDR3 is CAWSRQAGNTIYF. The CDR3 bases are TGTGCCTGGAGCCGACAGGCTGGAAACACCATATATTTT.

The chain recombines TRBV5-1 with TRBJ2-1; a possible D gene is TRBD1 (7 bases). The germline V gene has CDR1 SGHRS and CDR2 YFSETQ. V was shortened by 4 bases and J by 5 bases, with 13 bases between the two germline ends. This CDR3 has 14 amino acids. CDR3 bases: TGCGCCAGCAGCCTTCAGGGGGGTAACAATGAGCAGTTCTTC. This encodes CASSLQGGNNEQFF.

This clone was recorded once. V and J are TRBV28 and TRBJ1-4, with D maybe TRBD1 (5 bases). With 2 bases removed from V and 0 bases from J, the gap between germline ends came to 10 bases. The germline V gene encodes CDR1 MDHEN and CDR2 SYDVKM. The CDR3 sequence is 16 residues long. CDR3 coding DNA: TGTGCCAGCAGTTTACCGGGGGTTGCAACTAATGAAAAACTGTTTTTT. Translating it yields CASSLPGVATNEKLFF.

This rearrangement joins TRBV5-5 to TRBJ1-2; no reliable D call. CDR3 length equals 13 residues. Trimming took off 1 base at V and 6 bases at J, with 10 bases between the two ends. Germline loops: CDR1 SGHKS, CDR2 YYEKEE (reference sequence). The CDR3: CASSLNRFHGYTF. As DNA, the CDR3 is TGTGCCAGCAGCTTGAACCGGTTTCATGGCTACACCTTC.

The CDR3 is CASTSYRIQETQYF. In nucleotides, the CDR3 is TGTGCCAGCACCTCTTACAGGATCCAAGAGACCCAGTACTTC. V is TRBV5-6 and J is TRBJ2-5, with a weak D call TRBD1 (5 bases). The V end lost 6 bases, the J end lost 1 base, and 13 bases lay between the germline ends. CDR1 SGHDT and CDR2 YYEEEE come from the germline V gene. The CDR3 is made up of 14 amino acids. Looking up the rest from reference TRBV5-6 and TRBJ2-5 gives the full variable domain: DAGVTQSPTHLIKTRGQQVTLRCSPKSGHDTVSWYQQALGQGPQFIFQYYEEEERQRGNFPDRFSGHQFPNYSSELNVNALLLGDSALYLCASTSYRIQETQYFGPGTRLLVL.

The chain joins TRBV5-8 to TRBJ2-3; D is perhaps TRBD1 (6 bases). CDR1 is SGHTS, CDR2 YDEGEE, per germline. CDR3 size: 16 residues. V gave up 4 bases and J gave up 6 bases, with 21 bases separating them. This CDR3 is CASSVRPGQGHDTQYF. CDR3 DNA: TGTGCCAGCAGCGTCCGTCCGGGGCAGGGACATGATACGCAGTATTTT.

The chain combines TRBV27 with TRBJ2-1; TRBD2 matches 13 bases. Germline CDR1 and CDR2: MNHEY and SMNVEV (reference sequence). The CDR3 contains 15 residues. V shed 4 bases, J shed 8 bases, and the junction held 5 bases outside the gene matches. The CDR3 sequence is CASSSRTSGSDEQFF. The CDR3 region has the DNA TGTGCCAGCAGTTCACGGACTAGCGGGAGCGATGAGCAGTTCTTC.

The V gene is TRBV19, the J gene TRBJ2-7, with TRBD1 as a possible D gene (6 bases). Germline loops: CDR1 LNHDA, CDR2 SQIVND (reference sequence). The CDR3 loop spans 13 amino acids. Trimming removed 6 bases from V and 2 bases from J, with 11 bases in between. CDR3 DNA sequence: TGTGCCAGTAGCCAGGGGAATACCTACGAGCAGTACTTC. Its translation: CASSQGNTYEQYF.

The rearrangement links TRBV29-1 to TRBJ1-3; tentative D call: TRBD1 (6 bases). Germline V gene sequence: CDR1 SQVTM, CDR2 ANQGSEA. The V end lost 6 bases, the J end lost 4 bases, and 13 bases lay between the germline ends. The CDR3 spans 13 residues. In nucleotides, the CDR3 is TGCAGCGTAGACCCCAGGGGCGGAAACACCATATATTTT. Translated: CSVDPRGGNTIYF.

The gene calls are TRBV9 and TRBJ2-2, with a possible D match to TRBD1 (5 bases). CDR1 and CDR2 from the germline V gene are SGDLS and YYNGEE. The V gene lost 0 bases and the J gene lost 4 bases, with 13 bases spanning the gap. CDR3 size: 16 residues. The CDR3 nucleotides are TGTGCCAGCAGCGTAGGGCCAAGGGGCGCCACCGGGGAGCTGTTTTTT. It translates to CASSVGPRGATGELFF.

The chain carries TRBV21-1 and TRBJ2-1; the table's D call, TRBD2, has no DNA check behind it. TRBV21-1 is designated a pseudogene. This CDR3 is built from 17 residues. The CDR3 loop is CASTKKAGEGWYNEQFF. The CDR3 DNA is TGTGCCAGCACCAAAAAAGCGGGAGAGGGGTGGTACAATGAGCAGTTCTTC.

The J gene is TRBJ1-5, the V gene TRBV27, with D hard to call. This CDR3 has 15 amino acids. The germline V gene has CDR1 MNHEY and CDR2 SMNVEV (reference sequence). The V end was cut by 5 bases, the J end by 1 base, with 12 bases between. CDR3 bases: TGTGCCAGCAGTAGTTATCCCCAGAGCAATCAGCCCCAGCATTTT. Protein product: CASSSYPQSNQPQHF.

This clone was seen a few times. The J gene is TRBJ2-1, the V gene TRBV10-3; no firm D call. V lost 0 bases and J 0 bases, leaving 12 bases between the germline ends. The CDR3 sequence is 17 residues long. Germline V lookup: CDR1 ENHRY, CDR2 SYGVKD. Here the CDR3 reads CAISESRQWSSYNEQFF. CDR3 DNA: TGTGCCATCAGTGAGTCGCGCCAGTGGAGCTCCTACAATGAGCAGTTCTTC.

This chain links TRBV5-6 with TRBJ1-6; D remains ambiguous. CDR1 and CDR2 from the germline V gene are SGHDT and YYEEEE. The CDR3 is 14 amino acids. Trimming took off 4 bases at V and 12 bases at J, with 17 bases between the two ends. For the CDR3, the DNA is TGTGCCAGCAGCCGCACGCTCCCCCGGGGACCCCTCCACTTT. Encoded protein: CASSRTLPRGPLHF.

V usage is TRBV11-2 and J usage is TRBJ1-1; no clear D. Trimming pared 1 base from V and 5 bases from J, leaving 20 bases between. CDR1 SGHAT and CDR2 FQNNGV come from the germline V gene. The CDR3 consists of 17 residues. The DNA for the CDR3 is TGTGCCAGCAGCTTAGGGGTTAGTATGCCGATCAGGACTGAAGCTTTCTTT. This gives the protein CASSLGVSMPIRTEAFF.

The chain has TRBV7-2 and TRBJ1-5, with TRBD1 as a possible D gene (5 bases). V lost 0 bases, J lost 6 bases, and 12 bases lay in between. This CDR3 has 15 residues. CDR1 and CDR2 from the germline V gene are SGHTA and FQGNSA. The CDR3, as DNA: TGTGCCAGCAGCTTAGCCCCCGGGGGGGGTCAGCCCCAGCATTTT. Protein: CASSLAPGGGQPQHF.

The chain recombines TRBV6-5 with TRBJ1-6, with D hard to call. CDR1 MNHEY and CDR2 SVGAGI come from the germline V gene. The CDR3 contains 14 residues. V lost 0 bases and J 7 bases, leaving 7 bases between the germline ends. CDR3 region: CASSYSERNSPLHF. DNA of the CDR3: TGTGCCAGCAGTTACTCCGAGAGAAATTCACCCCTCCACTTT.

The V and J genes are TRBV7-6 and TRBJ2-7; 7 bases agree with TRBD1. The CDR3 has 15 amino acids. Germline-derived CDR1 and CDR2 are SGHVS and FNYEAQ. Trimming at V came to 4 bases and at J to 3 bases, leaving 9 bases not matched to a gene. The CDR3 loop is CASSSNRGKGYEQYF. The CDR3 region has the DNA TGTGCCAGCAGCTCAAACAGGGGAAAGGGCTACGAGCAGTACTTC.